This record concerns one T cell receptor beta chain sequence. Its specificity is not known. This sample was included in a study of cytomegalovirus exposure and HLA in healthy donors. The PCR was carried out with 60 Vbeta primers and 13 Jbeta primers. Here immunoSEQ multiplex PCR was the method, and the copy in TCRdb shows in-frame clones only, minus some. The table shows 90,000 to 150,000 clones, with roughly 82% occurring only once. Points from the study as a whole: The likely origin of a cluster of highly shared sequence variants was a sequencing artifact. Overall, approximately 150 TCR beta chains were annotated as cytomegalovirus-associated. TCR beta chain V- and J-gene trimming was linked, in a later analysis, to a missense variant in DCLRE1C.

The receptor was isolated from a young woman in good health and CMV-seronegative. The material sequenced was PBMCs.

CDR3 DNA sequence: TGCGCCAGCAGCTTAGGGGACAGCTGGGCAAATCAGCCCCAGCATTTT. Protein: CASSLGDSWANQPQHF. This rearrangement joins TRBV5-1 to TRBJ1-5; the match to TRBD1 covers 7 bases. The CDR3 is made up of 16 amino acids. V shed 2 bases and J 4 bases; nucleotides not matched to a gene: 9. The germline V gene has CDR1 SGHRS and CDR2 YFSETQ.